This T cell receptor (beta chain) was sequenced during a study of blood T cell repertoires in COVID-19. The wider study: The United States, Italy and Spain were the sources of the acute and convalescent COVID-19 samples. In each case, the material was cDNA or gDNA derived from T cells, B-cell-depleted T cells, or PBMCs.

Authors' methods: Reference gene primers were amplified, and this amplification served to estimate nucleated cell counts. The assay was immunoSEQ multiplex PCR, and TCRdb's table has in-frame clones only and misses some. V and J calls plus clone size are reproduced from that table; the DNA served to infer D and trimming. The sample yields about 170,000 clones, 88% seen once. CDR3 length: 14 amino acids. From germline, CDR1 is GTSNPN and CDR2 SVGIG (reference sequence). The V and J ends lost 0 bases and 15 bases, in that order; junction bases with no gene match: 11. The TCR comes from a man between 45 and 60 years old who had recovered from COVID-19. The sequenced sample was peripheral blood. The rearrangement joins TRBV30 to TRBJ2-1, with 10 bases that match TRBD2. CDR3 in amino acids: CAWSVQKRGGWGFF. DNA of the CDR3: TGTGCCTGGAGTGTACAAAAGCGGGGGGGCTGGGGGTTCTTC.